This entry is about one T cell receptor (beta chain). Its specificity is unknown. This sample is part of a study of cytomegalovirus exposure and HLA in healthy donors. Study outcomes and limitations: The study assumed roughly uniform donor sequencing depth for presence/absence analyses.

Primers: 60 Vbeta forward and 13 Jbeta reverse. Generated by immunoSEQ multiplex PCR, the TCRdb table keeps only in-frame clones and is missing some. Among 84,000 or so clones listed, roughly 60% were seen once. The donors gave bone marrow, and they were healthy. This receptor was identified in a woman aged 25 to 39 in good health and CMV-seropositive. The sequenced sample was PBMCs.

The CDR3 reads CASRRTGERYGYTF. The CDR3 DNA sequence: TGTGCCAGCAGAAGGACGGGGGAGCGCTATGGCTACACCTTC. The V gene is TRBV28, the J gene TRBJ1-2, with D possibly TRBD1 on 5 matching bases. The V and J ends lost 6 bases and 4 bases respectively, with 15 bases between them. The CDR3 length is 14 residues. The germline gives CDR1 MDHEN, CDR2 SYDVKM.